Listed below are T cell receptor beta chains from one sample, sequenced in a study of CD8 T cells in ankylosing spondylitis. One entry per CDR3 protein results from TCRdb running MiXCR on the 5' RACE reads. The data hold 350,000 to 400,000 distinct CDR3 sequences, with about 20% observed a single time. Sequenced sample: blood, either unsorted or a sorted T cell fraction (not recorded which). The receptors stem from a male donor with ankylosing spondylitis or in good health (not recorded which). Both conserved end residues are trimmed from each CDR3. Each record gives: CDR3 length, J gene, V gene, CDR3 protein.

length: 12; J: TRBJ2-1; V: TRBV7-8; CDR3: ASRSGDSYNEQF
length: 9; J: TRBJ2-2; V: TRBV12-3/TRBV12-4; CDR3: ASTLAGELF
length: 11; J: TRBJ2-1; V: TRBV4-1; CDR3: ASSPVLYNEQF
length: 12; J: TRBJ2-1; V: TRBV24-1; CDR3: ATRDSGNYNEQF
length: 11; J: TRBJ2-1; V: TRBV10-3; CDR3: AIGGSSYNEQF
length: 12; J: TRBJ2-1; V: TRBV12-3/TRBV12-4; CDR3: ASRVTETYNEQF
length: 14; J: TRBJ2-1; V: TRBV7-4; CDR3: ACSGEIGSSYNEQF
length: 9; J: TRBJ2-7; V: TRBV12-3/TRBV12-4; CDR3: ASSGGYEQY
length: 14; J: TRBJ2-1; V: TRBV10-3; CDR3: AISELSLAEYNEQF
length: 11; J: TRBJ1-4; V: TRBV20-1; CDR3: SAREGEGEKLF
length: 13; J: TRBJ2-5; V: TRBV24-1; CDR3: ATSDLQGPQETQY